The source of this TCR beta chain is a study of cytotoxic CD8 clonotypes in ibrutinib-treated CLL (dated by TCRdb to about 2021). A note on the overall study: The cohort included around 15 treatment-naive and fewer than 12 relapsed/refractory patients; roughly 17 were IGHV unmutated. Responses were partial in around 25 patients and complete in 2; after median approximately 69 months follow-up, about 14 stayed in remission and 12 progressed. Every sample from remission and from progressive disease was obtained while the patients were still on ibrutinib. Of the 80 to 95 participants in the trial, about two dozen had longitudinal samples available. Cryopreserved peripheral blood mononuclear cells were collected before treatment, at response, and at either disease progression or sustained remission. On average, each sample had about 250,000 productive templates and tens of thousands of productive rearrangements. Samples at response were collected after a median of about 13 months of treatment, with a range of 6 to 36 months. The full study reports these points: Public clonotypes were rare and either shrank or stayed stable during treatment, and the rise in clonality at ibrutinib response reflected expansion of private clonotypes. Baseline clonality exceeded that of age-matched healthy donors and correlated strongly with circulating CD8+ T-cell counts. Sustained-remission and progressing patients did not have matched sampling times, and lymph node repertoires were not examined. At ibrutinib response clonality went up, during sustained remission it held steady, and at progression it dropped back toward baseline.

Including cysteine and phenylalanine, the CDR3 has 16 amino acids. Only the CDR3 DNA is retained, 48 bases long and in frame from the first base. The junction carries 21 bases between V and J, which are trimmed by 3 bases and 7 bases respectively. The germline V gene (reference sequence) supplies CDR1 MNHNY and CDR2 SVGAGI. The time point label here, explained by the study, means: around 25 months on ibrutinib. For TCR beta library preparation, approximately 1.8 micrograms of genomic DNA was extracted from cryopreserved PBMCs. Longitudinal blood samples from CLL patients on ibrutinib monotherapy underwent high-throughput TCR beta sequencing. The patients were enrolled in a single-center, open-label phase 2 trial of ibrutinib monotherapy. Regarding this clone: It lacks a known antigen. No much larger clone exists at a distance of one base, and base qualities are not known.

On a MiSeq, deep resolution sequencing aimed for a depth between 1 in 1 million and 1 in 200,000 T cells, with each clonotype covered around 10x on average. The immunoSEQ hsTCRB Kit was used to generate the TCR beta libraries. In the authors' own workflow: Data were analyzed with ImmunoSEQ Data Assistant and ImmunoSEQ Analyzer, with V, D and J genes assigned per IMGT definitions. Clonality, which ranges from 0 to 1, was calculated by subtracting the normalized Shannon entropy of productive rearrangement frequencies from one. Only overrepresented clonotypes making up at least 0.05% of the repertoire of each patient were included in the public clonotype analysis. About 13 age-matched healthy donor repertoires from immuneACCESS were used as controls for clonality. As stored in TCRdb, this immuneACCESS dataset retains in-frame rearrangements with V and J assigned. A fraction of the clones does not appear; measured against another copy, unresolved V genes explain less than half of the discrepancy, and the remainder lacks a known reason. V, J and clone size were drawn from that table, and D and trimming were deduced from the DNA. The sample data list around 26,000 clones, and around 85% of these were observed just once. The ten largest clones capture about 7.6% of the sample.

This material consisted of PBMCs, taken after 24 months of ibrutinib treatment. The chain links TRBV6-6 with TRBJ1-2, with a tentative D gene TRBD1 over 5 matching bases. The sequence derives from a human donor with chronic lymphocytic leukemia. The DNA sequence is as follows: TGTGCCAGCAGTTATCTTGAGGGGACCCAAATCCGTGGCTACACCTTC. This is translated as CASSYLEGTQIRGYTF.